Below are 2 T cell receptor beta chains sequenced from a single sample in a study of blood T cell repertoires in COVID-19. TCRdb keeps only in-frame clones here, not all; method: immunoSEQ multiplex PCR. The sample shows about 100,000 clones, more than 85% of them seen only once. Sequences were obtained from peripheral blood. Every receptor here comes from a man in his fifties or sixties with acute or convalescent COVID-19.

The rearrangement joins TRBV5-1 to TRBJ1-5, with 8 bases fitting TRBD1. Germline loops: CDR1 SGHRS, CDR2 YFSETQ. The CDR3 has 14 amino acids. The V gene end was trimmed by 2 bases and the J gene end by 4 bases; junction bases not matched to a gene: 2. DNA for the CDR3: TGCGCCAGCAGCTTACAGGGGGAGAATCAGCCCCAGCATTTT. Translating it yields CASSLQGENQPQHF.

The V call is TRBV7-8, the J call TRBJ1-4; D gene uncertain. CDR3 length: 17 residues. V was cut by 5 bases and J by 8 bases, with 24 bases left in between. Germline V CDR1 and CDR2: SGHVS, FQNEAQ. The CDR3 sequence: CASSPRSRLVSSEKLFF. The DNA for the CDR3 is TGTGCCAGCAGCCCCCGGTCCAGGCTTGTTTCGTCGGAAAAACTGTTTTTT.